The T cell receptor (beta chain) described here comes from a study of blood T cell repertoires in COVID-19. Overall study context: COVID-19 samples collected from the United States, Italy and Spain covered acute and convalescent phases.

CDR3 size: 10 residues. The V end lost 8 bases, the J end lost 7 bases, and 9 bases lay between the germline ends. Germline V gene lookup returns CDR1 WSHSY and CDR2 SAAADI. How the authors handled the data: Scientists estimated how many nucleated cells there were by amplifying reference gene primers. TCRdb keeps only in-frame clones here, not all; method: immunoSEQ multiplex PCR. V, J and clone size were drawn from that table, and D and trimming were deduced from the DNA. The sample has around 250,000 clones; about nine tenths are singletons. The specimen sequenced was peripheral blood. V usage is TRBV10-2 and J usage is TRBJ2-7, with D tentatively TRBD1 (6 bases). The TCR was taken from a man aged 60-69 years with acute or convalescent COVID-19. CDR3 nucleotides: TGCGCCAGCGGCGACAGGGAGCAGTACTTC. Amino acid sequence: CASGDREQYF.